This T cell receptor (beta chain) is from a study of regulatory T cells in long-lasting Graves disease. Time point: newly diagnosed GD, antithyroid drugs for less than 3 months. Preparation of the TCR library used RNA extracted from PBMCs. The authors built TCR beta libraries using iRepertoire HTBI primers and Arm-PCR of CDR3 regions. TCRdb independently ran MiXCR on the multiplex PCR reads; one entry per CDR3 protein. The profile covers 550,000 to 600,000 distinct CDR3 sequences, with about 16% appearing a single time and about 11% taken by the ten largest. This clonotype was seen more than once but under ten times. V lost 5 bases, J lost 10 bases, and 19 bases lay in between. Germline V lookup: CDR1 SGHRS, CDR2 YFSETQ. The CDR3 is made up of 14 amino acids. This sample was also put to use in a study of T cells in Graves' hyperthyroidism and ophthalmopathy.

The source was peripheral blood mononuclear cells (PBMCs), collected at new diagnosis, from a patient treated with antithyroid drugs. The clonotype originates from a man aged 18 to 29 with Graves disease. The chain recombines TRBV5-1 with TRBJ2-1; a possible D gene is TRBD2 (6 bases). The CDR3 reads CASSDPGVLGEQFF. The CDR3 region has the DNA TGCGCCAGCAGTGATCCGGGAGTCCTTGGGGAGCAGTTCTTC.